What follows are 10 T cell receptor beta chains derived from one specimen sequenced in a study of control samples from healthy donors and cancer patients. Assay used: immunoSEQ multiplex PCR; TCRdb lists only in-frame clones, some missing. The sample holds about 75,000 clones, around 95% seen once. The sequencing sample was made of blood. These receptors were collected from a woman between 35 and 50 years old in good health.

This clone was recorded only once. This chain connects TRBV24-1 to TRBJ2-3, with D possibly being TRBD2 (6 bases). Germline V gene lookup returns CDR1 KGHDR and CDR2 SFDVKD. Trimming cost V 3 bases and J 3 bases, with 15 bases left between them. The CDR3 is made up of 16 amino acids. This CDR3 is CATSDHFYGGTDTQYF. The CDR3 bases are TGTGCCACCAGTGATCATTTCTACGGGGGTACAGATACGCAGTATTTT.

V usage is TRBV24-1 and J usage is TRBJ1-1, with 9 bases identical to TRBD1. CDR3 length: 15 residues. Unmatched junction bases numbered 4, after V lost 5 bases and J lost 1 base. Germline V gives CDR1 KGHDR, CDR2 SFDVKD. CDR3 DNA: TGTGCCACCAGTGCGCCGGGACAGGGGAACACTGAAGCTTTCTTT. Its protein product is CATSAPGQGNTEAFF.

The chain has TRBV10-3 and TRBJ2-2; 7 nucleotides agree with TRBD1. This CDR3 has 14 residues. From germline, CDR1 is ENHRY and CDR2 SYGVKD. V was pared by 6 bases and J by 8 bases, with 9 bases of the junction left unmatched. In nucleotides, the CDR3 is TGTGCCATCAGGACCGACAGGGCAGGTGGGGAGCTGTTTTTT. This translates into CAIRTDRAGGELFF.

This chain joins TRBV9 and TRBJ2-1; 7 bases agree with TRBD2. CDR1 and CDR2 (germline): SGDLS, YYNGEE. This CDR3 spans 18 amino acids. Trimming took 0 bases from V and 6 from J; bases not matched to a gene: 15. The CDR3 DNA follows: TGTGCCAGCAGCGTAGTTGGTAGCGGGTACTACAGCCCCAATGAGCAGTTCTTC. This encodes CASSVVGSGYYSPNEQFF.

The V call is TRBV3-1 (or the pseudogene TRBV3-2), the J call TRBJ1-4; D is perhaps TRBD1 (6 bases). Germline V gene sequence: CDR1 LGHDT, CDR2 YNNKEL (reference sequence). The CDR3 spans 13 residues. The germline V and J ends were trimmed by 0 bases and 10 bases, with 9 bases remaining between them. The chain's CDR3 is CASSQDLGGKLFF. The CDR3 nucleotides read TGTGCCAGCAGCCAAGATCTAGGGGGAAAACTGTTTTTT.

The chain carries TRBV27 and TRBJ1-2; tentatively, D is TRBD1 (5 bases). From germline, CDR1 is MNHEY and CDR2 SMNVEV (reference sequence). V lost 2 bases, J lost 4 bases, and 11 bases lay in between. The CDR3 is 14 residues long. CDR3 in DNA: TGTGCCAGCAGTTTACTGCCCCAGGGCTATGGCTACACCTTC. Its protein product is CASSLLPQGYGYTF.

The chain combines TRBV2 with TRBJ1-1; a possible D gene is TRBD1 (5 bases). From germline, CDR1 is SNHLY and CDR2 FYNNEI. Trimming pared 6 bases from V and 5 bases from J, leaving 10 bases between. The CDR3 has 12 residues. CDR3 nucleotides: TGTGCCAGCAGACAGGTGGAGACTGAAGCTTTCTTT. Translating it yields CASRQVETEAFF.

The chain employs TRBV5-4 and TRBJ1-3; possible D gene TRBD1, 6 bases. Germline CDR1 reads SGHNT; CDR2 reads YYREEE (reference sequence). The CDR3 runs to 14 residues. V was shortened by 2 bases and J by 2 bases, with 8 bases between the two germline ends. The CDR3 spells CASSFGQPGNTIYF. The CDR3 bases are TGTGCCAGCAGCTTTGGACAGCCTGGAAACACCATATATTTT. Drawing the rest from reference TRBV5-4 and TRBJ1-3, the complete variable domain is ETGVTQSPTHLIKTRGQQVTLRCSSQSGHNTVSWYQQALGQGPQFIFQYYREEENGRGNFPPRFSGLQFPNYSSELNVNALELDDSALYLCASSFGQPGNTIYFGEGSWLTVV.

This clone showed up just once. The rearrangement uses TRBV3-1 (or the pseudogene TRBV3-2) and TRBJ2-7, with 14 bases aligning to TRBD2. The CDR3 is made up of 18 amino acids. The germline CDR1 and CDR2 sequences are LGHDT and YNNKEL (reference sequence). Trimming at V came to 5 bases and at J to 0 bases, leaving 9 bases not matched to a gene. CDR3 sequence: CASSFSGLAGGSSYEQYF. The CDR3 coding sequence is TGTGCCAGCAGCTTCTCCGGACTAGCGGGGGGCTCCTCCTACGAGCAGTACTTC.

J is TRBJ1-6 and V is TRBV11-2; D might be TRBD1 (5 bases). Germline V gives CDR1 SGHAT, CDR2 FQNNGV. The CDR3 covers 15 residues. With 3 bases removed from V and 3 bases from J, the gap between germline ends came to 9 bases. CDR3 region: CASSLGENYNSPLHF. CDR3 coding DNA: TGTGCCAGCAGCTTGGGGGAGAACTATAATTCACCCCTCCACTTT.